The clone carrying this T cell receptor beta chain was detected once. Produced via immunoSEQ multiplex PCR; TCRdb's table is partial and in-frame only. This sample has more than 70,000 clones, with 80% to 90% found just once. Time point meaning: after dendritic cell vaccination, including at tumor progression/relapse. Before vaccination, two weeks after the third vaccination, and at progression, PBMC were collected. The sample belongs to a study of glioma-infiltrating T cells after dendritic cell vaccination. Germline CDR1 reads SQVTM; CDR2 reads ANQGSEA. The CDR3 extends over 10 amino acids. V was trimmed by 7 bases and J by 6 bases, leaving 9 bases between them.

The rearrangement links TRBV29-1 to TRBJ1-1; tentative D call: TRBD1 (5 bases). This clonotype was sampled from a human donor with glioblastoma. The sequences come from blood, collected after dendritic cell vaccination. In DNA, the CDR3 is TGCAGCGCAGGGAAGGCTGAAGCTTTCTTT. This gives the protein CSAGKAEAFF. The whole variable domain, filled in from reference TRBV29-1 and TRBJ1-1, reads SAVISQKPSRDICQRGTSLTIQCQVDSQVTMMFWYRQQPGQSLTLIATANQGSEATYESGFVIDKFPISRPNLTFSTLTVSNMSPEDSSIYLCSAGKAEAFFGQGTRLTVV.